This T cell receptor beta chain originates from a study of CD8 T cells in ankylosing spondylitis. Quantitative barcoded 5'-RACE was used to prepare TCR beta libraries. A single record per CDR3 protein comes from TCRdb applying MiXCR to the 5' RACE reads. Of about 140,000 distinct CDR3 sequences in the sample, approximately 8.4% were seen once. CDR1 is SGHRS, CDR2 YFSETQ, per germline. This CDR3 is built from 13 residues. V gave up 5 bases and J gave up 5 bases, with 11 bases separating them. The V call is TRBV5-1, the J call TRBJ2-1, with D tentatively TRBD2 (6 bases). Sequences were obtained from synovial fluid, either unsorted or a sorted T cell fraction (not recorded which). The TCR sequence derives from a male donor with ankylosing spondylitis. For the CDR3, the DNA is TGCGCCAGCAGGCTCGGAGGGAACAATGAGCAGTTCTTC. This codes for CASRLGGNNEQFF.